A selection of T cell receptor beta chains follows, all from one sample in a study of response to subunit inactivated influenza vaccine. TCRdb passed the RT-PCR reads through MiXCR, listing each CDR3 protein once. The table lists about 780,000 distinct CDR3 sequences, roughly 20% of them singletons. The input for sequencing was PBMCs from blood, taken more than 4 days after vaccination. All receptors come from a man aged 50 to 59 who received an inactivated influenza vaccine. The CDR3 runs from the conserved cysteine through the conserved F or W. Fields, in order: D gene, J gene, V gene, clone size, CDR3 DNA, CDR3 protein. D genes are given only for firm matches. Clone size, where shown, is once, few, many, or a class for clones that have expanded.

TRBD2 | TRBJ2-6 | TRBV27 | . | TGTGCCAGCAGTTTGGAGGGGAGGGTCGGGGCCAACGTCCTGACTTTC | CASSLEGRVGANVLTF
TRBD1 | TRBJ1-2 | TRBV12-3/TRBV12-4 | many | TGTGCCAGCAGTCCCGGGACAGGGGCCTATCTGTCTGCTGGCTACACCTTC | CASSPGTGAYLSAGYTF
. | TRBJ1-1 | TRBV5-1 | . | TGCGCCAGCAGCTTGGCGGGGGCGCAACGAGCTTTCTTT | CASSLAGAQRAFF
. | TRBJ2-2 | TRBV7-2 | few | TGTGCCAGCAGCCCAGTGAGGGGGAGGACCGGGGAGCTGTTTTTT | CASSPVRGRTGELFF
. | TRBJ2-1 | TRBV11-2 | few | TGTGCCAGCAGCTTTTGGGCTAGCGCACGACAGAGCTCCTACAATGAGCAGTTCTTC | CASSFWASARQSSYNEQFF
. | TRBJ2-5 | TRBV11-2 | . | TGTGCCAGCAGCCCAGGTCAGACCAGCCGTTTAGGGGGGCGCAAAGAGACCCAGTACTTC | CASSPGQTSRLGGRKETQYF
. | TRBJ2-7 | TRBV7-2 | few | TGTGCCAGCAGCTTATCACCGGGACTAGGGACAGGCGAGCAGTACTTC | CASSLSPGLGTGEQYF
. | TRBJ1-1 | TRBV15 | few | TGTGCCACCAGCAGAGACGTATCCGGGAACACTGAAGCTTTCTTT | CATSRDVSGNTEAFF
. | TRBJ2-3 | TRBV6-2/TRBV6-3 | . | TGTGCCAGCACCCCTGGGAGAGGGGCCAGCACAGATACGCAGTATTTT | CASTPGRGASTDTQYF
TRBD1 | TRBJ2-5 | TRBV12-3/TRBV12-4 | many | TGTGCCAGCAGTTGGAGTACAGGGGGGCAAGAGACCCAGTACTTC | CASSWSTGGQETQYF
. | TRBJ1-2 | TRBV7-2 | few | TGTGCCAGCAGCTTAGAAGGACAGACAGGTTATGGCTACACCTTC | CASSLEGQTGYGYTF
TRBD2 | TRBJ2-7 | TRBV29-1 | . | TGCAGCGTTTCGGCGGGGGTCCGATACGAGCAGTACTTC | CSVSAGVRYEQYF
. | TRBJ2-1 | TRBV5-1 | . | TGCGCCAGCTCCCCTGGCCGGACACCCAAGCAGTTCTTC | CASSPGRTPKQFF
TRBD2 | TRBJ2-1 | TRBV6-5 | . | TGTGCCAGCAGTTACGGGCCGGGAGGCGATGGTGAGCAGTTCTTC | CASSYGPGGDGEQFF
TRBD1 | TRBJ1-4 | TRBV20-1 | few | TGCAGTGCAGACAGGGGGCGCGGGGCTAATGAAAAACTGTTTTTT | CSADRGRGANEKLFF
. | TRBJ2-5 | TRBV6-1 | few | TGTGCCAGCAGTGAAGTGTGGGAAGGGGAGACCCAGTACTTC | CASSEVWEGETQYF
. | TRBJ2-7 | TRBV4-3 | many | TGCGCCAGCAGCCAAGAAGGGCAGGGAAGTGACGAGCAGTACTTC | CASSQEGQGSDEQYF
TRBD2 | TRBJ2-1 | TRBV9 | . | TGTGCCAGCAGCGTAGGGGGTGGGAGCGGGGAATACAATGAGCAGTTCTTC | CASSVGGGSGEYNEQFF
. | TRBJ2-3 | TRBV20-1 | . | TGCAGTGCTCGGCCCCCGTGGTATACGCAGTATTTT | CSARPPWYTQYF
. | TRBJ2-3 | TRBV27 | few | TGTGCCAGCAGTTTACAAGGCCCAGTCTTTTTTGGCACAGATACGCAGTATTTT | CASSLQGPVFFGTDTQYF
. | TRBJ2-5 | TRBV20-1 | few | TGCAGTGCTAGAGAGGCCGAGGCCGCGGAAGAGACCCAGTACTTC | CSAREAEAAEETQYF
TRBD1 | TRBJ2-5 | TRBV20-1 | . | TGCAGTGCTAGGCCCAGGGGGCTAGTGGAGACCCAGTACTTC | CSARPRGLVETQYF
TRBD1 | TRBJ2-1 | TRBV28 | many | TGTGCCAGCAGCTTAGGGACAGGGGGTCCCCTAACGGTGGATGAGCAGTTCTTC | CASSLGTGGPLTVDEQFF
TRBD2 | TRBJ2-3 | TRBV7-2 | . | TGTGCCAGCAGCATAGCTAGCGGGAGAGGCAGTACAGATACGCAGTATTTT | CASSIASGRGSTDTQYF
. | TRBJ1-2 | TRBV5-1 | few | TGCGCCAGCCGGTCGGGGCCTTCAGGGTATGGCTACACCTTC | CASRSGPSGYGYTF
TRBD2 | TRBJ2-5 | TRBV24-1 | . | TGTGCCACCAGTGGGGGGACTAGCGGGGACCAAGAGACCCAGTACTTC | CATSGGTSGDQETQYF
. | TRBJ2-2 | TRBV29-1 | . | TGCAGCGTTGATCGAGAGCACACCGGGGAGCTGTTTTTT | CSVDREHTGELFF
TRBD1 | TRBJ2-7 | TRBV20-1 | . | TGCAGTGCTCCCCCCCGGGTCCTGGACAGGCTTACCTACGAGCAGTACTTC | CSAPPRVLDRLTYEQYF
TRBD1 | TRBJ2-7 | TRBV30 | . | TGTGCCTGGAGTGTAGGGACAGGGGACTACGAGCAGTACTTC | CAWSVGTGDYEQYF
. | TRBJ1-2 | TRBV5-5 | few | TGTGCCAGCAGCTTGGTTCATCAAGCTAACTATGGCTACACCTTC | CASSLVHQANYGYTF
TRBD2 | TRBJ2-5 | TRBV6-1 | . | TGTGCCAGCAGTCCTAGGACTAGCGGGGGCCAAGAGACCCAGTACTTC | CASSPRTSGGQETQYF
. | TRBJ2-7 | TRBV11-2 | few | TGTGCCAGCAGCCCACATAAAGGGGGGACAGTCACGAACTACGAGCAGTACTTC | CASSPHKGGTVTNYEQYF
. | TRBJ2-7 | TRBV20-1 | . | TGCAGTGCTAGCGGTGACTACTCCTACGAGCAGTACTTC | CSASGDYSYEQYF
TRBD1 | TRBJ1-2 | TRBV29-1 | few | TGCAGCGTCGCCCTACAGGGGGCCTCCTATGGCTACACCTTC | CSVALQGASYGYTF
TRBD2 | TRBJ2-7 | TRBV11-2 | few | TGTGCCAGCAGCTTAGGGGGATCGAGCGGGAGGGCCATTTACGAGCAGTACTTC | CASSLGGSSGRAIYEQYF
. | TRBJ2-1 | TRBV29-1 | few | TGCAGCGTTGGAGTTGGGGGAAATGAGCAGTTCTTC | CSVGVGGNEQFF
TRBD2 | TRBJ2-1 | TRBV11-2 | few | TGTGCCAGCAGCTCGTCACTAGCGGGAGGGCCCAATGAGCAGTTCTTC | CASSSSLAGGPNEQFF
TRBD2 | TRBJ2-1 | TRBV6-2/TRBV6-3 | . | TGTGCCAGCAGTACGCAGACTAGCAGTTCCTACAATGAGCAGTTCTTC | CASSTQTSSSYNEQFF
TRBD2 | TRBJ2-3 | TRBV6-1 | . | TGTGCCAGCAACACCGGGACTAGCGGTGCAGATACGCAGTATTTT | CASNTGTSGADTQYF
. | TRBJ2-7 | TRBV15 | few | TGTGCCACCAGCAGAGATCTACAGGACTACGAGCAGTACTTC | CATSRDLQDYEQYF
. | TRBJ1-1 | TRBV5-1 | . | TGCGCCAGCAGCGGAGGGAGGAACACTGAAGCTTTCTTT | CASSGGRNTEAFF
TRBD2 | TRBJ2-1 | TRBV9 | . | TGTGCCAGCAGCGTAGTGGCGGGAGGGCCAGGCAATGAGCAGTTCTTC | CASSVVAGGPGNEQFF
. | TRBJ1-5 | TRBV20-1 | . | TGCAGTGCTTTACCTATAGCGAGTAGCAATCAGCCCCAGCATTTT | CSALPIASSNQPQHF
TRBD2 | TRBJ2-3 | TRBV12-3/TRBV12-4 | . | TGTGCCAGCAGACGGGGACTAGCGGGAGTTTCGCAGTATTTT | CASRRGLAGVSQYF
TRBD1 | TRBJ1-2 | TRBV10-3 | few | TGTGCCATCAGTGAAAGCGTCTGGGACAGAGTTAAATCTAACTATGGCTACACCTTC | CAISESVWDRVKSNYGYTF
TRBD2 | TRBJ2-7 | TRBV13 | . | TGTGCCAGCAGCAGGGGACAGGGACTAGCGGGGGAGCAGTACTTC | CASSRGQGLAGEQYF
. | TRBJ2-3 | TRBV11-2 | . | TGTGCCAGCACCCTTAGCACAGATACGCAGTATTTT | CASTLSTDTQYF
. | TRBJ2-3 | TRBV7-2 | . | TGTGCCAGCAGCCTCTCCGGCTGGGATACGCAGTATTTT | CASSLSGWDTQYF
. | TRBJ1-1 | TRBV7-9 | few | TGTGCCAGCACTAAAGGGGTGAACACTGAAGCTTTCTTT | CASTKGVNTEAFF
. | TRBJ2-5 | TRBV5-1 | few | TGCGCCAGCAGCTTGGTTCAGGGAAGGGAGACCCAGTACTTC | CASSLVQGRETQYF
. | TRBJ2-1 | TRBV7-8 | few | TGTGCCAGCAGCTTCAACAGGGGGCGCAATCCTAGCGGGACCTACAATGAGCAGTTCTTC | CASSFNRGRNPSGTYNEQFF
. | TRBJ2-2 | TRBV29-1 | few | TGCAGCGTGTCGACAGGTTCGAACACCGGGGAGCTGTTTTTT | CSVSTGSNTGELFF
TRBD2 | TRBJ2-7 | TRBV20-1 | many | TGCAGTGCTGGGACTAGCGGGGGAAGCGAGCAGTACTTC | CSAGTSGGSEQYF
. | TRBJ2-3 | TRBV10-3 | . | TGTGCCATCAGTGCACCGGGACCCATCACAGATACGCAGTATTTT | CAISAPGPITDTQYF
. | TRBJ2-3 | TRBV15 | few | TGTGCCACCAGCAGAGATCTAGCGTACCTCACAGATACGCAGTATTTT | CATSRDLAYLTDTQYF
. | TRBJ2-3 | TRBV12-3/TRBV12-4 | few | TGTGCCAGCACCCCAGGAGATACGCAGTATTTT | CASTPGDTQYF
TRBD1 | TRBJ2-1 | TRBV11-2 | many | TGTGCCAGCAGCCGGGGACAGAACAATGAGCAGTTCTTC | CASSRGQNNEQFF
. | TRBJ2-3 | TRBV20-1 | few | TGCAGTGCTAGAGGGACCGGAAGCACAGATACGCAGTATTTT | CSARGTGSTDTQYF
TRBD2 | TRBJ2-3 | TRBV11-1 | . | TGTGCCAGCACCCGCTTAGCTGTGGGACTATCGCTAAGGGGTGACACAGATACGCAGTATTTT | CASTRLAVGLSLRGDTDTQYF